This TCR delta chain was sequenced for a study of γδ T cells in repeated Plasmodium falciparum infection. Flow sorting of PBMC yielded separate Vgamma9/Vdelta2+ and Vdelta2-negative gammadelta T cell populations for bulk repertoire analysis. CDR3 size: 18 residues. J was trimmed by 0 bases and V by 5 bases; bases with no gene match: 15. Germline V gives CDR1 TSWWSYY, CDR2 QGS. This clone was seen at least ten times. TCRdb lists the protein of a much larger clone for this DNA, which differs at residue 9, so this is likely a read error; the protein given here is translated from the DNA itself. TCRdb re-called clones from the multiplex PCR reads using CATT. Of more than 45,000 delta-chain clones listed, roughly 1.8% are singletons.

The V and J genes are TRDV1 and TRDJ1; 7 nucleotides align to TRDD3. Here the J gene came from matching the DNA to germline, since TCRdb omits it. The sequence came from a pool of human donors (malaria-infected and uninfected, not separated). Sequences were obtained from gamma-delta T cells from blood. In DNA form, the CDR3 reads TGTGCTCTTGGGACCCACCTGGGGGGTAAGTATAACACCGATAAACTCATCTTT. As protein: CALGTHLGGKYNTDKLIF.